This TCR beta chain was sequenced for a study of blood T cells in healthy people across ages. Primed by a sample-barcoded 5' primer and a J-beta primer mix, a second PCR proceeded for about 7 to 11 cycles. From the 5' RACE reads, TCRdb called clonotypes with MiXCR, one entry per CDR3 protein. The table includes some 1.1 million distinct CDR3 sequences, around two fifths detected once. The germline V gene encodes CDR1 MNHNS and CDR2 SASEGT. This CDR3 contains 13 residues. V lost 10 bases and J 5 bases, leaving 17 bases between the germline ends. The sequenced sample consisted of blood. This TCR was sampled from a young man in good health. V usage is TRBV6-1 and J usage is TRBJ1-1; the D is unclear. DNA of the CDR3: TGTGCCACCCGAGTGGAGGGCGGGACTGAAGCTTTCTTT. This codes for CATRVEGGTEAFF.